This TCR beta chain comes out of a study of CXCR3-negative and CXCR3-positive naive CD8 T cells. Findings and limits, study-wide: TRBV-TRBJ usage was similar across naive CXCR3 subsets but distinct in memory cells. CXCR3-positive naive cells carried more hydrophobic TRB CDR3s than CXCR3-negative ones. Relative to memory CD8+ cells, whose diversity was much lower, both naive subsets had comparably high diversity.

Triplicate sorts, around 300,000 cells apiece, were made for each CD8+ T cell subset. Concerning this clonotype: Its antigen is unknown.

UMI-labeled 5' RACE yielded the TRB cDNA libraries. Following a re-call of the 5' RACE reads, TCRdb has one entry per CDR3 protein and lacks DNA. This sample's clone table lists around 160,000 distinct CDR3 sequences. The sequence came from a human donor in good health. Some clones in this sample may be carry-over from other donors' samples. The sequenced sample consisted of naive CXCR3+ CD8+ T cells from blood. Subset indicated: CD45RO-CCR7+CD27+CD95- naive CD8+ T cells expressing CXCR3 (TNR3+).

The CDR3 region is CASSPRTGGYEQYF. The gene calls are TRBV27 and TRBJ2-7; TCRdb returns TRBD1, unconfirmable since there is no DNA. Germline lookup yields CDR1 MNHEY and CDR2 SMNVEV (reference sequence). The CDR3 contains 14 residues.